This entry features one T cell receptor (beta chain) sequence. Its antigen target is currently unknown. No per-base quality is available; no much larger clone lies one base away. The sample was run on an Illumina NovaSeq 6000. TCRalpha and TCRbeta cDNA libraries were built by 5'RACE with constant-segment primers, adding sample barcodes and unique molecular identifiers. Trizol reagent was used to extract RNA from every sample. The libraries were amplified in two PCR steps, and the second step added a second sample barcode and Illumina TruSeq adapters. Sequencing of libraries was performed on an Illumina NovaSeq with 2 x 150 bp paired-end reads. Per the authors' processing: Demultiplexing of reads and collapsing into UMI-guided consensus sequences were performed with migec v1.2.7. Using mixcr v2.1.11, UMI consensuses were aligned to TRA and TRB V and J templates and then assembled into clonotypes. Clonotypes were classified as expanded or contracted when called significant by both edgeR and NoisET, with noise models trained on biological replicates. For edgeR calls, a false discovery rate-adjusted p below 0.01 and a log2 fold-change threshold of 1 were applied. As an exploratory analysis of dynamics, PCA with hierarchical clustering was applied to max-normalized trajectories of the 1000 most abundant clonotypes. Separately sequenced CD4+ and CD8+ repertoires were used to assign a CD4 or CD8 phenotype to each responding clone. TCRdb reprocessed the public reads (quality trimming at Q25 with fastp, clone calling with MiXCR) and kept in-frame beta chains. A single entry per CDR3 protein holds the most common genes and DNA from its merged rows. The V and J calls were not made by the authors but by TCRdb's processing. The sample table lists roughly 110,000 distinct CDR3 sequences, around 14% of them with a count of one. 35% to 50% of the sample rests with the top ten.

Inclusive of the bounding cysteine and phenylalanine, the CDR3 is 18 residues long. The retained sequence is limited to the CDR3, 54 bases, with the frame set at the first base. V is pared back by 1 base and J by 4 bases, with 22 bases lying between the germline termini. In the germline V gene (reference sequence), CDR1 corresponds to SEHNR and CDR2 to FQNEAQ. Ficoll-Paque density gradient centrifugation was the method used to isolate PBMCs. The record originates from a study of T-cell memory formation after mild COVID-19 (dated by TCRdb to 2020 to 2023). Background for the entire study: Most TCR sequence clusters were specific to one of the two donors. In a couple of donors, T-cell clones that expanded and contracted after mild COVID-19 were followed by sequencing TCRalpha and TCRbeta repertoires longitudinally. Two young, previously healthy adult volunteers, one female and one male, were included in the cohort.

Here is what the overall study found, with its caveats: Only a couple of mild cases were covered in the study, and larger cohorts including severe cases with pre-infection samples were considered necessary. From day 15 to 85, contracting clones showed balanced CD4/CD8 phenotypes, whereas a second wave of clones that expanded from day 15 to 37 leaned towards CD4+. Whether the second-wave clones peaking on day 37 were SARS-CoV-2 specific was not confirmed. Contracting CD4+ clones were located mainly in the CM and EM memory subsets, whereas CD8+ clones were found to be enriched in EMRA. Some responding clones were detected in pre-infection memory, suggesting pre-existing cross-reactive memory T cells joined the SARS-CoV-2 response.

This TCR was sampled from a man aged 18 to 30 who had mild COVID-19 (a few samples of this study predate the infection). The sample titles of this study are shuffled in the database, so cell type and time point are left out; the donor was told from shared clones. The specimen was PBMCs or a T cell subset sorted from them (not recorded which). The chain employs TRBV7-9 and TRBJ2-5; the D gene could be TRBD1 or TRBD2, each one agreeing over 6 bases. The DNA is TGTGCCAGCAGCTTAGGATTCGGGGGCGGAGGATTGGCAGAGACCCAGTACTTC. This sequence encodes CASSLGFGGGGLAETQYF.